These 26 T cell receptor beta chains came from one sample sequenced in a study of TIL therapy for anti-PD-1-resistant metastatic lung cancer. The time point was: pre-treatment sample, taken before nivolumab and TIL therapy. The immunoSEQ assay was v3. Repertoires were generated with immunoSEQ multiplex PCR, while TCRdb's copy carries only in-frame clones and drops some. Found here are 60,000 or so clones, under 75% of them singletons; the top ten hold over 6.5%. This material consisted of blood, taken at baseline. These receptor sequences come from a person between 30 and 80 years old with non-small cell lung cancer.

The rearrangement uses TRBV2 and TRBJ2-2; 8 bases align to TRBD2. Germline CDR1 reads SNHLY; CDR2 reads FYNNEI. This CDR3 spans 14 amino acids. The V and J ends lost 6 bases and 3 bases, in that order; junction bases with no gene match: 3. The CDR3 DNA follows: TGTGCCAGCAGGGGACTAGATTACACCGGGGAGCTGTTTTTT. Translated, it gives CASRGLDYTGELFF.

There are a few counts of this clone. The CDR3, as DNA: TGTGCCAGCAGCATTAGAGATAAATACGAGCAGTACTTC. As protein: CASSIRDKYEQYF. This chain links TRBV21-1 with TRBJ2-7; the table's D call, TRBD2, has no DNA check behind it. TRBV21-1 is termed a pseudogene. The CDR3 is 13 residues long.

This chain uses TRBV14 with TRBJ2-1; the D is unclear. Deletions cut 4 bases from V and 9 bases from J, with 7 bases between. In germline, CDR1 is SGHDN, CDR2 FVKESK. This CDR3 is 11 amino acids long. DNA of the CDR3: TGTGCCAGCAGCCTCTACGGTGAGCAGTTCTTC. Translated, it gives CASSLYGEQFF. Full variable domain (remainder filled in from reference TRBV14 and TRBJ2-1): EAGVTQFPSHSVIEKGQTVTLRCDPISGHDNLYWYRRVMGKEIKFLLHFVKESKQDESGMPNNRFLAERTGGTYSTLKVQPAELEDSGVYFCASSLYGEQFFGPGTRLTVL.

The CDR3 spells CASSKGYWETQYF. The CDR3 coding sequence is TGTGCCAGTAGTAAGGGGTATTGGGAGACCCAGTACTTC. V gene TRBV19 combines with J gene TRBJ2-5, with D possibly being TRBD1 (5 bases). Trimming cost V 4 bases and J 5 bases, with 11 bases left between them. Germline CDR1 and CDR2: LNHDA and SQIVND (reference sequence). The CDR3 spans 13 residues.

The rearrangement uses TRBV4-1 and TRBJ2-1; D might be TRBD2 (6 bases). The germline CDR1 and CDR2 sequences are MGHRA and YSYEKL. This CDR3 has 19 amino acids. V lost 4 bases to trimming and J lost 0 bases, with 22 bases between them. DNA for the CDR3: TGCGCCAGCAGCCCCATCGGCCTAGGACTACGAAGCTCCTACAATGAGCAGTTCTTC. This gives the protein CASSPIGLGLRSSYNEQFF.

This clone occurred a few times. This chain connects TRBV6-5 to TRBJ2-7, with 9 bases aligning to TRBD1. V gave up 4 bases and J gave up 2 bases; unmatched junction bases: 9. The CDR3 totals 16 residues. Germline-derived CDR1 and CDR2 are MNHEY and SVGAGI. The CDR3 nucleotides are TGTGCCAGCAGTTCTAACAGGGGGCGAAGCCCCTACGAGCAGTACTTC. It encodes CASSSNRGRSPYEQYF.

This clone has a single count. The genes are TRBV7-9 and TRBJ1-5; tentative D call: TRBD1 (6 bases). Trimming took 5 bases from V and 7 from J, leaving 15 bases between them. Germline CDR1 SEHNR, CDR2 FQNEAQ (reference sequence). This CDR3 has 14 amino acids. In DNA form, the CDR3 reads TGTGCCAGCAGCAGAACAGGGTCTCGCCAGCCCCAGCATTTT. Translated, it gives CASSRTGSRQPQHF.

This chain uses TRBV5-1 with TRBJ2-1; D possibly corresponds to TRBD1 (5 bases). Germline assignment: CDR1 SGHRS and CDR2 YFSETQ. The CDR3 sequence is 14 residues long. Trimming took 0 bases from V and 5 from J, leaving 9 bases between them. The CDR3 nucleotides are TGCGCCAGCAGCTTGGTTGGCAGGGACAATGAGCAGTTCTTC. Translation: CASSLVGRDNEQFF.

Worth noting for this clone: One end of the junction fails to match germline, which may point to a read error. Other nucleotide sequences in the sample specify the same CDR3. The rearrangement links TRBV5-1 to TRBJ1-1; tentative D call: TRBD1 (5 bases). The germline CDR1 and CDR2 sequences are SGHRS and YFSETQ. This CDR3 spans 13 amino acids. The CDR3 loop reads CASGRDGYTEAFF. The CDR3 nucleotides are TGCGCCAGCGGTAGGGACGGATACACCGAAGCTTTCTTT.

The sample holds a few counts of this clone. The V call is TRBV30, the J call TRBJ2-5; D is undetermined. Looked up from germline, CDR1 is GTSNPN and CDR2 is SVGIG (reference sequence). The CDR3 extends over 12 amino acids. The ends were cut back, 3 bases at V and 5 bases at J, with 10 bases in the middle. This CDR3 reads CAWRTLGETQYF. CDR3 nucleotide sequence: TGTGCCTGGAGGACACTGGGCGAGACCCAGTACTTC.

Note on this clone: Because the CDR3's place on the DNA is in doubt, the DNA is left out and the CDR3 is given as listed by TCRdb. CDR3 in amino acids: CASSFGPGNEQFF. The chain has TRBV5-1 and TRBJ2-1. The CDR3 is 13 amino acids long, termini counted. CDR1 is SGHRS and CDR2 is YFSETQ in the germline V gene.

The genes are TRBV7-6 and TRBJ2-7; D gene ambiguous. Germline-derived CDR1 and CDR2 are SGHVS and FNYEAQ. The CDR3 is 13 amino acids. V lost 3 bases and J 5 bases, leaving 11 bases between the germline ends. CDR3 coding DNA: TGTGCCAGCAGCTTTGCTGGGGTCAACGAGCAGTACTTC. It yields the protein CASSFAGVNEQYF.

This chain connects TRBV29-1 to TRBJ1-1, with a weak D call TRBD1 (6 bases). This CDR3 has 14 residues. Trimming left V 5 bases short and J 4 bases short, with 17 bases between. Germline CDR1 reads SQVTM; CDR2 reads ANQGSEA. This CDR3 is CSVPGGAGFTEAFF. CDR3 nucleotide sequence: TGCAGCGTTCCCGGGGGCGCGGGATTCACTGAAGCTTTCTTT.

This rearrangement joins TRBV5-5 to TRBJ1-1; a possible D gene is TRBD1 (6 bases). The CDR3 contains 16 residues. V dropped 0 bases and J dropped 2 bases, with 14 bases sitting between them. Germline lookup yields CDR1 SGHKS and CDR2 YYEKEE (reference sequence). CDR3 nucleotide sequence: TGTGCCAGCAGCTTGGCCCCCGGGACACCAAACACTGAAGCTTTCTTT. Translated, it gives CASSLAPGTPNTEAFF.

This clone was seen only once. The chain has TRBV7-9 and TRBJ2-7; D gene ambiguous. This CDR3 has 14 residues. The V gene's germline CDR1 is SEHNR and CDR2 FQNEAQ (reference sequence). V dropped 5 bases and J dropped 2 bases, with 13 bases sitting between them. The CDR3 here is CASSLTPNPYEQYF. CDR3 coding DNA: TGTGCCAGCAGCCTTACACCTAACCCCTACGAGCAGTACTTC.

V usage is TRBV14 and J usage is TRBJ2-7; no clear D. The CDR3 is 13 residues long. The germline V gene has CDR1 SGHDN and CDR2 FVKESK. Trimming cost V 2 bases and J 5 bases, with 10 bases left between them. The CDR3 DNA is TGTGCCAGCAGCCAATACCTGCCTAACGAGCAGTACTTC. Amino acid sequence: CASSQYLPNEQYF.

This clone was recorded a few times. The CDR3 loop is CASSAGGTGAYGYTF. The CDR3 DNA is TGTGCCAGCAGCGCCGGGGGGACAGGGGCCTATGGCTACACCTTC. The chain couples TRBV9 to TRBJ1-2; the match to TRBD1 covers 10 bases. V was pared by 3 bases and J by 4 bases, with 6 bases of the junction left unmatched. Germline-derived CDR1 and CDR2 are SGDLS and YYNGEE. CDR3 length equals 15 residues.

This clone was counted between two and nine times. The CDR3 is CASSFRGQAGTFF. In DNA form, the CDR3 reads TGTGCCAGCAGTTTCCGGGGACAGGCGGGGACGTTTTTT. The chain couples TRBV28 to TRBJ1-4, with TRBD1 matching 8 bases. Germline CDR1 reads MDHEN; CDR2 reads SYDVKM. The trim removed 3 bases at V and 16 bases at J, leaving 10 bases unmatched. The CDR3 has 13 amino acids. Full variable domain (outside the CDR3, taken from reference TRBV28 and TRBJ1-4): DVKVTQSSRYLVKRTGEKVFLECVQDMDHENMFWYRQDPGLGLRLIYFSYDVKMKEKGDIPEGYSVSREKKERFSLILESASTNQTSMYLCASSFRGQAGTFFGSGTQLSVL.

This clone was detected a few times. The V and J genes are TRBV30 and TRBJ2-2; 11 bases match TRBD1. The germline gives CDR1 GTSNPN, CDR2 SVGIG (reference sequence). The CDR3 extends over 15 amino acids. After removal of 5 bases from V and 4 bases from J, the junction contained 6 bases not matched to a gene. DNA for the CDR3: TGTGCCTGGGCCGGGACAGGGGGAAGCACCGGGGAGCTGTTTTTT. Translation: CAWAGTGGSTGELFF.

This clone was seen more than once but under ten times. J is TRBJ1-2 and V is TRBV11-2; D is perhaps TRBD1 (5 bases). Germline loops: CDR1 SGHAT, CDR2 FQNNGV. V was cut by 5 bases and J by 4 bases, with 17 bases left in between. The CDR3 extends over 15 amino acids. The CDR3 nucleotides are TGTGCCAGCAGCCATGGACAAGGGCTTTTCTATGGCTACACCTTC. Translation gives CASSHGQGLFYGYTF.

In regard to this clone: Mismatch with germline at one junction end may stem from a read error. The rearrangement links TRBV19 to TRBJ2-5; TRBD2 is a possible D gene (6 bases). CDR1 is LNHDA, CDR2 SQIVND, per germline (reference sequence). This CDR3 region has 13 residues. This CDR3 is CASSVVPVGGLNF. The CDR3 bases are TGTGCCAGTAGTGTTGTCCCTGTGGGGGGTTTGAACTTC. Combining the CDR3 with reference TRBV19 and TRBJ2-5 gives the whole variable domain DGGITQSPKYLFRKEGQNVTLSCEQNLNHDAMYWYRQDPGQGLRLIYYSQIVNDFQKGDIAEGYSVSREKKESFPLTVTSAQKNPTAFYLCASSVVPVGGLNFGPGTRLLVL.

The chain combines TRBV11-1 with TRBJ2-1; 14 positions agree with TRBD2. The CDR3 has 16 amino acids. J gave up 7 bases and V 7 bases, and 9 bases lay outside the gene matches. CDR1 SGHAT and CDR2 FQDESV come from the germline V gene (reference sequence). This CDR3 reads CASKTPGLAGENEQFF. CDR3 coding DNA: TGTGCCAGCAAAACGCCGGGACTAGCGGGAGAGAATGAGCAGTTCTTC.

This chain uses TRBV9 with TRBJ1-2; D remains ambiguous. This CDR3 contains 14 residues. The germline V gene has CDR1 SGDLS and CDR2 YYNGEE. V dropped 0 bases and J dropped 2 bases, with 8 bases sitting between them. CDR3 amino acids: CASSVGVNNYGYTF. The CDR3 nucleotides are TGTGCCAGCAGCGTAGGTGTCAACAACTATGGCTACACCTTC.

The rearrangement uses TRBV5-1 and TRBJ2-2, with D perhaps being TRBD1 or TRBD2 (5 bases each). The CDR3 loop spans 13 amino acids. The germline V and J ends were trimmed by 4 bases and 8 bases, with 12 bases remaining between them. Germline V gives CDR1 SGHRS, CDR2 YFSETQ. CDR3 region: CASSLPGQGELFF. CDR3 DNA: TGCGCCAGCAGCCTTCCGGGGCAGGGGGAGCTGTTTTTT.

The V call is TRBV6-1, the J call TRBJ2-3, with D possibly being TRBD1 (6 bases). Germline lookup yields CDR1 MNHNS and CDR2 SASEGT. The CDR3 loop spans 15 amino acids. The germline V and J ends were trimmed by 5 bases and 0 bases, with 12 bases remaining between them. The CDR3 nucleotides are TGTGCCAGCAGTCTCGACAGGTGGAGCACAGATACGCAGTATTTT. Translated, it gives CASSLDRWSTDTQYF.

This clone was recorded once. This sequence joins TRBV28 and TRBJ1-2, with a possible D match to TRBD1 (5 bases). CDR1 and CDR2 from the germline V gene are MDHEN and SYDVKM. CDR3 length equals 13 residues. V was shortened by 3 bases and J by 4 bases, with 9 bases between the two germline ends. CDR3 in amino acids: CASSLMGVYGYTF. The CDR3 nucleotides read TGTGCCAGCAGTTTGATGGGGGTCTATGGCTACACCTTC.